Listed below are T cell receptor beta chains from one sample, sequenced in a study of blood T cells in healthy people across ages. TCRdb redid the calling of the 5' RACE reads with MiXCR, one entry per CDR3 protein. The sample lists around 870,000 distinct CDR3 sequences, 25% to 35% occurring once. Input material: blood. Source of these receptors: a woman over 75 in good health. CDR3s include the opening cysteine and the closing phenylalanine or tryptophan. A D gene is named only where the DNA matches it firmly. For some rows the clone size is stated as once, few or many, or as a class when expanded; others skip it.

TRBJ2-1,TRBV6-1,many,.,CASGNSPKNEQFF,TGTGCCAGCGGAAACAGTCCAAAGAATGAGCAGTTCTTC
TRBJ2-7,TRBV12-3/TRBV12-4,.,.,CASSQDRLLGEQYF,TGTGCCAGCAGCCAAGACCGTCTCCTGGGCGAGCAGTACTTC
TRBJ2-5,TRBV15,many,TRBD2,CATSRGRLAGGQETQYF,TGTGCCACCAGCAGAGGACGGCTAGCGGGGGGGCAAGAGACCCAGTACTTC
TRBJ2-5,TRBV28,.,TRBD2,CASSYTSVETQYF,TGTGCCAGCAGTTATACTAGCGTGGAGACCCAGTACTTC
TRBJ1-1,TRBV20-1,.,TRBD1,CSARDPGGTNTEAFF,TGCAGTGCTAGAGACCCAGGGGGGACGAACACTGAAGCTTTCTTT
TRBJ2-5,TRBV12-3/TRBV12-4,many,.,CASRLSFGYQETQYF,TGTGCCAGCAGATTAAGTTTCGGATACCAAGAGACCCAGTACTTC
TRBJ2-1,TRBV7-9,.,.,CASSLTGSGEQFF,TGTGCCAGCAGCTTAACTGGGTCTGGTGAGCAGTTCTTC
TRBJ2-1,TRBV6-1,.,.,CASSEWNEQFF,TGTGCCAGCAGTGAATGGAATGAGCAGTTCTTC
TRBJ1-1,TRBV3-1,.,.,CASSPDLGPRRAFF,TGTGCCAGCAGCCCTGATTTGGGACCCCGGCGCGCTTTCTTT
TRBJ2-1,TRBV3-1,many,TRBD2,CASSQGVSGGLRSSYNEQFF,TGTGCCAGCAGCCAGGGGGTGAGCGGGGGCCTTCGGAGCTCCTACAATGAGCAGTTCTTC
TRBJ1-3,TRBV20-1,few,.,CSAPGSGGFSGNTIYF,TGCAGTGCACCCGGGTCTGGCGGCTTTTCTGGAAACACCATATATTTT
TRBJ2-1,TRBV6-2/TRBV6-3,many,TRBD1,CAIRRGQGSLSSYNEQFF,TGTGCCATCCGCCGAGGACAGGGGTCCCTAAGCTCCTACAATGAGCAGTTCTTC
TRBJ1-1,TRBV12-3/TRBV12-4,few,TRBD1,CASSLDRGAFF,TGTGCCAGCAGTCTTGACAGGGGAGCTTTCTTT
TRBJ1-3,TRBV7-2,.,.,CASRSGPSSGNTIYF,TGTGCCAGCAGATCCGGACCGAGCTCTGGAAACACCATATATTTT
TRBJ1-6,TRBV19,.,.,CASSILGEDSPLHF,TGTGCCAGTAGTATTCTAGGGGAGGATTCACCCCTCCACTTT
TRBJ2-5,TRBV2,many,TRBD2,CASSLTSGEETQYF,TGTGCCAGCAGCCTTACTAGCGGGGAAGAGACCCAGTACTTC
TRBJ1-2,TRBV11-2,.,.,CASSLVPTGRSNYGYTF,TGTGCCAGCAGCTTAGTTCCCACAGGGCGAAGTAACTATGGCTACACCTTC
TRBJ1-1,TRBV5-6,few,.,CASSWRQPNTEAFF,TGTGCCAGCAGCTGGAGACAGCCGAACACTGAAGCTTTCTTT
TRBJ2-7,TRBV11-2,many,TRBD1,CASSSPGTGGGEQYF,TGTGCCAGCAGCTCCCCCGGGACAGGGGGCGGCGAGCAGTACTTC
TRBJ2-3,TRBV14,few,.,CASSQDQGNLRVGTQYF,TGTGCCAGCAGCCAAGACCAGGGGAATCTCAGGGTTGGTACGCAGTATTTT
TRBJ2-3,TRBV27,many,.,CASTQRVTDTQYF,TGTGCCAGCACCCAAAGAGTAACGGATACGCAGTATTTT
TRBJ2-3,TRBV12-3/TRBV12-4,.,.,CASSPSRVAQADTQYF,TGTGCCAGCAGTCCCTCCAGGGTAGCCCAAGCAGATACGCAGTATTTT
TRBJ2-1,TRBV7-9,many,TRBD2,CASSLAVVSGEYNEQFF,TGTGCCAGCAGCTTAGCGGTGGTTAGCGGGGAGTACAATGAGCAGTTCTTC
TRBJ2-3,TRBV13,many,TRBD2,CASSSGTREYTDTQYF,TGTGCCAGCAGCTCCGGGACTAGGGAATACACAGATACGCAGTATTTT
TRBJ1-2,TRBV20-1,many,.,CSARDTWRAGAIYGYTF,TGCAGTGCTAGAGATACTTGGAGGGCGGGAGCTATTTATGGCTACACCTTC
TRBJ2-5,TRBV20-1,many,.,CSARDTDWAETQYF,TGCAGTGCTAGAGATACGGACTGGGCAGAGACCCAGTACTTC
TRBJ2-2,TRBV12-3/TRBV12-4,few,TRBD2,CASSLATSGLNTGELFF,TGTGCCAGCAGTTTAGCGACTAGCGGGTTAAACACCGGGGAGCTGTTTTTT
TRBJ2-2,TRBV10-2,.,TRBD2,CATREGLAGPGELFF,TGCGCCACCCGGGAGGGACTAGCGGGACCCGGGGAGCTGTTTTTT
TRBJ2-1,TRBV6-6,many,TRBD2,CASSYLAGDYNEQFF,TGTGCCAGCAGTTACCTAGCGGGGGATTACAATGAGCAGTTCTTC
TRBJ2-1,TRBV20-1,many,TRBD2,CSARGSWGAGGSYNEQFF,TGCAGTGCTAGAGGATCATGGGGAGCGGGGGGATCCTACAATGAGCAGTTCTTC
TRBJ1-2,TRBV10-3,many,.,CAISEGIYYGYTF,TGTGCCATCAGTGAGGGTATTTACTATGGCTACACCTTC
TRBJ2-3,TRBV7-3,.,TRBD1,CASSLRRDRSDTQYF,TGTGCCAGCAGTTTAAGGCGGGACAGGTCAGATACGCAGTATTTT
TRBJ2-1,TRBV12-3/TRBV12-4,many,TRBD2,CASSLPTSGGSYNEQFF,TGTGCCAGCAGTTTGCCGACTAGCGGGGGGTCCTACAATGAGCAGTTCTTC
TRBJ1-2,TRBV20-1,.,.,CSARFRQGGSYTF,TGCAGTGCTAGATTTCGGCAGGGTGGGAGCTACACCTTC
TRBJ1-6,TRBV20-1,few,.,CSARHSDNSPLHF,TGCAGTGCTAGACATTCCGATAATTCACCCCTCCACTTT
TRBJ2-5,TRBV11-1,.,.,CASSFPRGRSGQETQYF,TGCGCCAGCAGCTTCCCACGGGGTCGGAGCGGGCAAGAGACCCAGTACTTC
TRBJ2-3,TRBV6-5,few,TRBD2,CASSLTGGAPTDTQYF,TGTGCCAGCAGTTTAACGGGAGGGGCGCCCACAGATACGCAGTATTTT
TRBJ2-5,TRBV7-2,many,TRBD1,CASSTGTAETQYF,TGTGCCAGCAGCACCGGGACAGCAGAGACCCAGTACTTC
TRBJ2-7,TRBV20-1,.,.,CSARPPIAVYEQYF,TGCAGTGCTAGACCCCCGATAGCGGTCTACGAGCAGTACTTC
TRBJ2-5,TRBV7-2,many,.,CASSDDSRETQYF,TGTGCCAGCAGCGACGATTCAAGGGAGACCCAGTACTTC
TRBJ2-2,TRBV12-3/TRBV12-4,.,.,CASSLRRELFF,TGTGCCAGCAGTTTAAGACGGGAGCTGTTTTTT
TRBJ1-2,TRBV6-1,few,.,CASSDQDGYGYTF,TGTGCCAGCTCCGATCAGGACGGCTATGGCTACACCTTC
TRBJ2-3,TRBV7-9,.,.,CVSSFFLGSSTDTQYF,TGTGTCAGCAGCTTCTTTTTGGGCAGTAGCACAGATACGCAGTATTTT
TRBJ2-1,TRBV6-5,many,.,CASSLAGTAGYNEQFF,TGTGCCAGCAGCCTAGCCGGGACAGCGGGCTACAATGAGCAGTTCTTC
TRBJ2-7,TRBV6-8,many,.,CASSYSIPMSSTYEQYF,TGTGCCAGCAGTTACTCGATACCCATGAGCTCCACCTACGAGCAGTACTTC
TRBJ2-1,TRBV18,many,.,CASSPQLGGSGGSYNEQFF,TGTGCCAGCTCACCTCAGTTAGGGGGTTCAGGTGGCTCCTACAATGAGCAGTTCTTC
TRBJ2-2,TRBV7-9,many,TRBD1,CASSLDPGGVTGELFF,TGTGCCAGCAGCTTAGATCCAGGGGGAGTCACCGGGGAGCTGTTTTTT
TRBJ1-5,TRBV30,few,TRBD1,CAWSGGQGNNQPQHF,TGTGCCTGGAGTGGGGGACAGGGAAACAATCAGCCCCAGCATTTT
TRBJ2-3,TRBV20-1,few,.,CSARRVGSTDTQYF,TGCAGTGCCCGTAGAGTGGGAAGCACAGATACGCAGTATTTT
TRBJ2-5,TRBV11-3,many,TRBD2,CASSKSGTNQETQYF,TGTGCCAGCAGCAAATCCGGGACTAACCAAGAGACCCAGTACTTC
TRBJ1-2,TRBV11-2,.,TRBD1,CASSLGTGFYGYTF,TGTGCCAGCAGCTTAGGGACAGGGTTTTATGGCTACACCTTC
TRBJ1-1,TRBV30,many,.,CACRGMNTEAFF,TGTGCCTGCAGGGGTATGAACACTGAAGCTTTCTTT
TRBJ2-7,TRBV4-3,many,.,CASSQDRTGKHEQYF,TGCGCCAGCAGCCAAGATCGTACAGGGAAACACGAGCAGTACTTC
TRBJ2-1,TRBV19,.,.,CASVSSGAMGNEQFF,TGTGCCAGTGTCTCCTCCGGGGCCATGGGGAATGAGCAGTTCTTC
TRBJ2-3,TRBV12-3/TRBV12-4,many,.,CASSRRRGTGTQYF,TGTGCCAGCAGTCGACGACGCGGGACGGGTACGCAGTATTTT
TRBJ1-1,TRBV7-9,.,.,CASSLEVMNTEAFF,TGTGCCAGCAGCTTAGAGGTGATGAACACTGAAGCTTTCTTT
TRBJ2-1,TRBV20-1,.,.,CSARSQLGSYNEQFF,TGCAGTGCTAGATCTCAATTGGGCTCCTACAATGAGCAGTTCTTC
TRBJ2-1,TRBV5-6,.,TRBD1,CASSNRGPQFYNEQFF,TGTGCCAGCAGCAACAGGGGCCCACAGTTCTACAATGAGCAGTTCTTC
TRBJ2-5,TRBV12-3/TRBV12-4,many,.,CASSLKRGEETQYF,TGTGCCAGCAGTTTAAAAAGGGGTGAAGAGACCCAGTACTTC